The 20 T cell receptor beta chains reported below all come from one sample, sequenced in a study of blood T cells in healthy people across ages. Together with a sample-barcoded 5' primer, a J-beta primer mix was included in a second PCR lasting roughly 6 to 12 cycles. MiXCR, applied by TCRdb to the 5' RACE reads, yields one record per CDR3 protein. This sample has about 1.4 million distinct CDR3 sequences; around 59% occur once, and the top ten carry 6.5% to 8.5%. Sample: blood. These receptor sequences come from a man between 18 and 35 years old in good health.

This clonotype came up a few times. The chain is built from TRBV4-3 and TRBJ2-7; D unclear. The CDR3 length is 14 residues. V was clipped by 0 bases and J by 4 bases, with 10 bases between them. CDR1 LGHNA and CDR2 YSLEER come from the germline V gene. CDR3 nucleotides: TGCGCCAGCAGCCAAGATAGTTGGGATTACGAGCAGTACTTC. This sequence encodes CASSQDSWDYEQYF.

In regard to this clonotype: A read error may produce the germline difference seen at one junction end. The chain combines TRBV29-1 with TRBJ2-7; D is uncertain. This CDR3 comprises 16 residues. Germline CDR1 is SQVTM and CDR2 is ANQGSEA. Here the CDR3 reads CGVEYAAESQIYEQYF. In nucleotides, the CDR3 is TGCGGCGTTGAATATGCAGCCGAGAGCCAAATCTACGAGCAGTACTTC.

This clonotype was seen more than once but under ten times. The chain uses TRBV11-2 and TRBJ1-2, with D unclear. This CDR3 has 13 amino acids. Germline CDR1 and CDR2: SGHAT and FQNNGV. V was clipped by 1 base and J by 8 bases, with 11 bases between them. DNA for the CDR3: TGTGCCAGCAGCTTAGCCACCTGGCGGGGCTACACCTTC. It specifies CASSLATWRGYTF.

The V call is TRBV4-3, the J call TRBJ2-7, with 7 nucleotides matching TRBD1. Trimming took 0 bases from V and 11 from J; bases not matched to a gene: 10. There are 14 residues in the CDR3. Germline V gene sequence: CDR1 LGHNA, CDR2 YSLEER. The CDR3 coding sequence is TGCGCCAGCAGCCAAGACTCCTACGACAGGGAGAAGTACTTC. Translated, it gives CASSQDSYDREKYF.

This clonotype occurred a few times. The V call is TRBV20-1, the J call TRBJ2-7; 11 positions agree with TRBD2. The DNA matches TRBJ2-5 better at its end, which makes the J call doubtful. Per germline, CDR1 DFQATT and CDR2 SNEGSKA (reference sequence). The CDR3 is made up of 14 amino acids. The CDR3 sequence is CSARVRLAGQTQYF. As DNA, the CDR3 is TGCAGTGCTAGGGTACGACTAGCGGGACAGACCCAGTACTTC.

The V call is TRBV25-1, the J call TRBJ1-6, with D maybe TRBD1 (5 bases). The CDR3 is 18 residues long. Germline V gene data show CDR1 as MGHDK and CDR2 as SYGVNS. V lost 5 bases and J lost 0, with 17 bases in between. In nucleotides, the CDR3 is TGTGCCAGCAGTCTTGAATACGGGGGAAGCTCCTATAATTCACCCCTCCACTTT. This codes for CASSLEYGGSSYNSPLHF. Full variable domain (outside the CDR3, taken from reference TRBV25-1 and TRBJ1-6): EADIYQTPRYLVIGTGKKITLECSQTMGHDKMYWYQQDPGMELHLIHYSYGVNSTEKGDLSSESTVSRIRTEHFPLTLESARPSHTSQYLCASSLEYGGSSYNSPLHFGNGTRLTVT.

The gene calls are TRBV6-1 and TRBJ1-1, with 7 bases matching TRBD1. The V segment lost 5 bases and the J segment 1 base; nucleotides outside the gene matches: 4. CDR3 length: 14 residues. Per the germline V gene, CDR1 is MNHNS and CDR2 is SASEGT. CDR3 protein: CASSTYRGNTEAFF. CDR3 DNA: TGTGCCAGCAGTACGTACAGGGGGAACACTGAAGCTTTCTTT.

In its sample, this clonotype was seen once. CDR3 in DNA: TGTGCCAGCAGTTACGGGTCGGGAGTGCTTCTCGGGGCTTTCTTT. Its translation is CASSYGSGVLLGAFF. The chain combines TRBV6-2 or TRBV6-3 with TRBJ1-1, with unresolved D. Trimming removed 2 bases from V and 11 bases from J, with 21 bases in between. This CDR3 has 15 residues. Germline V CDR1 and CDR2: MNHEY, SVGEGT.

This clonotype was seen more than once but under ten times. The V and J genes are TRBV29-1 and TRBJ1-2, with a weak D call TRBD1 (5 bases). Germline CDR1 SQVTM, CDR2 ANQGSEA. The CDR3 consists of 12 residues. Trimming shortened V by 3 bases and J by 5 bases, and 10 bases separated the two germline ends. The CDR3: CSVDGAGYGYTF. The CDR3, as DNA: TGCAGCGTTGATGGGGCAGGATATGGCTACACCTTC. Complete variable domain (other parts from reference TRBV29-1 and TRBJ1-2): SAVISQKPSRDICQRGTSLTIQCQVDSQVTMMFWYRQQPGQSLTLIATANQGSEATYESGFVIDKFPISRPNLTFSTLTVSNMSPEDSSIYLCSVDGAGYGYTFGSGTRLTVV.

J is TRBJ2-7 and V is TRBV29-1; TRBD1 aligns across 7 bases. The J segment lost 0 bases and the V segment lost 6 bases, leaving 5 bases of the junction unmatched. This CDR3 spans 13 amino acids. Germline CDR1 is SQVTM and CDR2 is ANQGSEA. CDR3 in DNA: TGCAGCGTCTGGGGGACAGACTCCTACGAGCAGTACTTC. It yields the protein CSVWGTDSYEQYF.

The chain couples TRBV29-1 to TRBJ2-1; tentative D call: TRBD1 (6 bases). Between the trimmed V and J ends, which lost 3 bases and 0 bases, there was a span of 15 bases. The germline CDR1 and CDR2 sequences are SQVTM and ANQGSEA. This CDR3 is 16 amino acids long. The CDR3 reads CSVDRGHIVSYNEQFF. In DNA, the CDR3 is TGCAGCGTTGACCGGGGACATATAGTCTCCTACAATGAGCAGTTCTTC.

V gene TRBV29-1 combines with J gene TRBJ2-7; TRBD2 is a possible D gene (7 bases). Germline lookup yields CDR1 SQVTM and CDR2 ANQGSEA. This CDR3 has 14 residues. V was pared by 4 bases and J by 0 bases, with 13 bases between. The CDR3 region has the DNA TGCAGCGTTGTGGGGGGGCCTTACTCCTACGAGCAGTACTTC. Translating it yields CSVVGGPYSYEQYF.

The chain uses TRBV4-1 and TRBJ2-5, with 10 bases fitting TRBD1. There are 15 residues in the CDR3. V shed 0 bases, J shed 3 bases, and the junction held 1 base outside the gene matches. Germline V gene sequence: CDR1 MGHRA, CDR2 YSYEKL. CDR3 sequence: CASSQDGTGEETQYF. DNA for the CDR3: TGCGCCAGCAGCCAAGATGGGACAGGGGAAGAGACCCAGTACTTC.

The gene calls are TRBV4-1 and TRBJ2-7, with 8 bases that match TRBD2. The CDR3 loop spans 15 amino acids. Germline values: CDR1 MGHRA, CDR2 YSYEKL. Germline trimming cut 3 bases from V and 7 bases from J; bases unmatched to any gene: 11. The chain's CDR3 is CASSHTGGGVWEQYF. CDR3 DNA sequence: TGCGCCAGCAGCCATACGGGAGGGGGGGTGTGGGAGCAGTACTTC.

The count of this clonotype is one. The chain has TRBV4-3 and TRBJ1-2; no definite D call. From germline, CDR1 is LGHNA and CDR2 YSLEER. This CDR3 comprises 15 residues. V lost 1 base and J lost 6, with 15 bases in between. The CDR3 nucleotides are TGCGCCAGCAGCCAAGCACGCAGCTCCCTGGATGGCTACACCTTC. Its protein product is CASSQARSSLDGYTF.

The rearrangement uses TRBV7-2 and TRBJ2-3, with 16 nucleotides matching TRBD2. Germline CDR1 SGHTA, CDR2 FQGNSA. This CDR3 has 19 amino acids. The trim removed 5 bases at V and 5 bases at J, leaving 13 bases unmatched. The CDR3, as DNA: TGTGCCAGCAGCCGGGGACTAGCGGGGGGGCCGGGTTTACAAGATACGCAGTATTTT. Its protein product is CASSRGLAGGPGLQDTQYF.

Here the CDR3 reads CVLTRGLYNEQFF. CDR3 nucleotides: TGTGTCCTGACTCGGGGGTTGTACAATGAGCAGTTCTTC. V and J are TRBV30 and TRBJ2-1; possibly TRBD2 for D (6 bases). Per germline, CDR1 GTSNPN and CDR2 SVGIG (reference sequence). This CDR3 has 13 amino acids.

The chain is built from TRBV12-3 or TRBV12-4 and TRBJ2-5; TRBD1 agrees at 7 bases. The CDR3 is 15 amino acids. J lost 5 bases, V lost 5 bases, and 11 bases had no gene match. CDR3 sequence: CASSPGDTRGETQYF. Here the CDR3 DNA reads TGTGCCAGCAGTCCCGGCGATACCAGGGGGGAGACCCAGTACTTC.

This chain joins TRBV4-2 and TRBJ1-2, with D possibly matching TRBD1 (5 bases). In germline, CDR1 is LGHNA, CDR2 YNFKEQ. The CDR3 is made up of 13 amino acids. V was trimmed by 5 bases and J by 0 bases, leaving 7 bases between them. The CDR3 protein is CASSKQANYGYTF. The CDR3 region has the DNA TGTGCCAGCAGCAAACAGGCTAACTATGGCTACACCTTC.

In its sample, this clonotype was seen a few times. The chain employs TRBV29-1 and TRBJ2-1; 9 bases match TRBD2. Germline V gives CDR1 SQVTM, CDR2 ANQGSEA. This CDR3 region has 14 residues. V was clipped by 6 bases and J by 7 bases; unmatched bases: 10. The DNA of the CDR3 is TGCAGCGTAATAGAGGGGACTAGCTTGAATGAGCAGTTCTTC. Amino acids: CSVIEGTSLNEQFF.